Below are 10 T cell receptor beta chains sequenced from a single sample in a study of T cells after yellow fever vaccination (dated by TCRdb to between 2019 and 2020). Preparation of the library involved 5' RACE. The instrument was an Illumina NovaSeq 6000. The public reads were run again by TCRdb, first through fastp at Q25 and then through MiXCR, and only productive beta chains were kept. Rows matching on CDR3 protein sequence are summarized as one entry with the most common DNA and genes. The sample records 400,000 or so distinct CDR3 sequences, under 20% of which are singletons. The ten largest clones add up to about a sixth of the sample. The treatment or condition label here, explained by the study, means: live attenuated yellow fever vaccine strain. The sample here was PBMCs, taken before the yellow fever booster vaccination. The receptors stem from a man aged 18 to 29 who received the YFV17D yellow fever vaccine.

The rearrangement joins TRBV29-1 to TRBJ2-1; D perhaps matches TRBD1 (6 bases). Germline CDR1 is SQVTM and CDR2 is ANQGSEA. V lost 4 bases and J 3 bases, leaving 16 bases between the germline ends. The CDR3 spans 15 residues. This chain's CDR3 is CSVAARDNGYNEQFF. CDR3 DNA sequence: TGCAGCGTTGCCGCCAGGGACAACGGCTACAATGAGCAGTTCTTC.

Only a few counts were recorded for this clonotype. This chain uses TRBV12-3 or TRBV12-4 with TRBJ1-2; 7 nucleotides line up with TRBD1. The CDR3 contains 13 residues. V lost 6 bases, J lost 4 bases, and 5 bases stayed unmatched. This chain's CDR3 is CASSRTGFYGYTF. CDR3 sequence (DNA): TGTGCCAGCAGCCGGACAGGTTTCTATGGCTACACCTTC.

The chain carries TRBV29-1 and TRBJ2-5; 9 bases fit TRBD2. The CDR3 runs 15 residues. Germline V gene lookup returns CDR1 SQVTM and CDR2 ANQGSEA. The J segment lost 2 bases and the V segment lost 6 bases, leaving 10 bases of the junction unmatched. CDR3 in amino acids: CSVHERGDEQETQYF. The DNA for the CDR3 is TGCAGCGTCCACGAGCGGGGGGACGAACAAGAGACCCAGTACTTC.

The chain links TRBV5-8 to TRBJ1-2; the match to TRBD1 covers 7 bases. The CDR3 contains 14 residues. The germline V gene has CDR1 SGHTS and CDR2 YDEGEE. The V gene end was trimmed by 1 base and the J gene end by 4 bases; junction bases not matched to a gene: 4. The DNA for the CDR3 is TGTGCCAGCAGCTTGAACCGACAGGGCTATGGCTACACCTTC. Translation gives CASSLNRQGYGYTF.

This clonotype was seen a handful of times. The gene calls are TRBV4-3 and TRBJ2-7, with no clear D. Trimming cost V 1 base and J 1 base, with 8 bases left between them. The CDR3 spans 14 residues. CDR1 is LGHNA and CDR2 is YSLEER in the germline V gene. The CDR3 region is CASSQGIDSYEQYF. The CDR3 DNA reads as TGCGCCAGCAGCCAAGGCATTGATTCCTACGAGCAGTACTTC.

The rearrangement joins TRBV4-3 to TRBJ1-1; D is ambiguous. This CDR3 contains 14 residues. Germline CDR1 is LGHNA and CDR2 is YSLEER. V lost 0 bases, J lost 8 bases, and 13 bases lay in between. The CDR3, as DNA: TGCGCCAGCAGCCAAGATTTCCAGCAGTCCGAAGCTTTCTTT. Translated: CASSQDFQQSEAFF.

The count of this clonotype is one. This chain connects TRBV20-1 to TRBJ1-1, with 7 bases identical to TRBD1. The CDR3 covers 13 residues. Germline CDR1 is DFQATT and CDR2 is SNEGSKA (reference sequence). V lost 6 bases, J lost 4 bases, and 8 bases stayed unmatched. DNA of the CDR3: TGCAGTGCGCAAACAGGGGTGGGCACTGAAGCTTTCTTT. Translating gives CSAQTGVGTEAFF.

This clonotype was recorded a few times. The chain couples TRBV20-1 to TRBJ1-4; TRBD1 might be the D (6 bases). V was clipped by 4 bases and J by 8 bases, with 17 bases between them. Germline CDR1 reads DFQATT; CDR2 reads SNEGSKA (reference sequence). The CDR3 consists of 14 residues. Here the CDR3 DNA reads TGCAGTGCTAATCGGGGGGCGATAGAAGAAAAACTGTTTTTT. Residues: CSANRGAIEEKLFF.

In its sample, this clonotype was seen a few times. CDR3 coding DNA: TGTGCCAGCAGCCACCTACAAGGGACAGAGGTCGGGGAGCTGTTTTTT. Its protein is CASSHLQGTEVGELFF. This chain connects TRBV14 to TRBJ2-2; 7 positions agree with TRBD1. The CDR3 is 16 residues long. The J segment lost 7 bases and the V segment lost 3 bases, leaving 11 bases of the junction unmatched. Germline V gene sequence: CDR1 SGHDN, CDR2 FVKESK.

The CDR3: CASSQVGAGTGGYTF. The CDR3 DNA follows: TGCGCCAGCAGCCAAGTCGGGGCAGGGACGGGGGGCTACACCTTC. The chain couples TRBV4-1 to TRBJ1-2; a weak D match, TRBD1 (5 bases). Germline V CDR1 and CDR2: MGHRA, YSYEKL. The CDR3 sequence is 15 residues long. V lost 1 base and J lost 8, with 17 bases in between.